This TCR beta chain was profiled in a study of blood T cell repertoires in COVID-19. Germline CDR1 is SGHNT and CDR2 is YYREEE (reference sequence). The CDR3 length is 15 residues. Deletions cut 4 bases from V and 0 bases from J, with 11 bases between. Study processing details: How many nucleated cells were present was estimated from reference gene primer amplification. The method was immunoSEQ multiplex PCR; TCRdb's version includes in-frame clones alone and lacks a portion of them. V and J calls and clone size are copied from that table; D and trimming were computed from the DNA. The table includes some 45,000 clones, about 90% detected once.

The source is a man between 65 and 80 years old with active COVID-19. The source material was peripheral blood. The rearrangement links TRBV5-4 to TRBJ1-3; TRBD1 might be the D (6 bases). CDR3 nucleotides: TGTGCCAGCAGCGTAGACAGGCGCTCTGGAAACACCATATATTTT. This encodes CASSVDRRSGNTIYF.